The 20 T cell receptor beta chains given below trace back to one sample, sequenced in a study of blood T cell repertoires in COVID-19. The protocol was immunoSEQ multiplex PCR, while the TCRdb copy is restricted to in-frame clones and leaves out a portion. The sample lists over 130,000 clones, 65% to 80% occurring once. Sequenced material: peripheral blood. Receptors originate from a man between 45 and 60 years old with acute or convalescent COVID-19.

This clone is a singleton in its sample. This chain links TRBV19 with TRBJ2-7, with 11 bases identical to TRBD1. The CDR3 is 17 residues long. CDR1 LNHDA and CDR2 SQIVND come from the germline V gene (reference sequence). J gave up 2 bases and V 2 bases, and 8 bases lay outside the gene matches. The CDR3 region is CASSISVVGQGAYEQYF. The CDR3 nucleotides are TGTGCCAGTAGTATAAGTGTAGTGGGACAGGGGGCCTACGAGCAGTACTTC. Together with reference TRBV19 and TRBJ2-7, the CDR3 gives the full variable domain: DGGITQSPKYLFRKEGQNVTLSCEQNLNHDAMYWYRQDPGQGLRLIYYSQIVNDFQKGDIAEGYSVSREKKESFPLTVTSAQKNPTAFYLCASSISVVGQGAYEQYFGPGTRLTVT.

The chain carries TRBV28 and TRBJ2-7; D may be TRBD1 (5 bases). The CDR3 length is 13 residues. The germline V gene has CDR1 MDHEN and CDR2 SYDVKM. V was pared by 5 bases and J by 7 bases, with 15 bases between. CDR3 coding DNA: TGTGCCAGCAGTCTTCTGGGGCCTCGGGAGCAGTACTTC. This sequence encodes CASSLLGPREQYF.

This clone was found once. The chain links TRBV19 to TRBJ1-6, with TRBD1 matching 10 bases. Looked up from germline, CDR1 is LNHDA and CDR2 is SQIVND (reference sequence). The V segment lost 5 bases and the J segment 8 bases; nucleotides outside the gene matches: 6. This CDR3 is 15 amino acids long. CDR3 residues: CASSRQGARDSPLHF. CDR3 DNA sequence: TGTGCCAGTAGTCGACAGGGGGCCCGCGATTCACCCCTCCACTTT.

The chain combines TRBV12-5 with TRBJ2-3; no clear D. CDR1 LGHNT and CDR2 FRNRAP come from the germline V gene. This CDR3 is built from 14 residues. V lost 2 bases and J lost 2, with 8 bases in between. The CDR3 sequence: CASGLTEDTDTQYF. Here the CDR3 DNA reads TGTGCTAGTGGTTTGACAGAAGACACAGATACGCAGTATTTT.

The chain carries TRBV6-5 and TRBJ2-3; D call uncertain. V lost 9 bases and J lost 9, with 16 bases in between. Germline CDR1 reads MNHEY; CDR2 reads SVGAGI. The CDR3 length is 12 residues. CDR3 protein: CASAEVPRTQYF. The CDR3 nucleotides read TGTGCCAGTGCTGAGGTCCCACGCACGCAGTATTTT.

The chain uses TRBV6-5 and TRBJ1-4, with D possibly TRBD1 on 6 matching bases. Germline assignment: CDR1 MNHEY and CDR2 SVGAGI. Trimming shortened V by 2 bases and J by 6 bases, and 10 bases separated the two germline ends. CDR3 length: 14 amino acids. The CDR3 region is CASSYRGGDEKLFF. For the CDR3, the DNA is TGTGCCAGCAGTTACAGGGGGGGGGATGAAAAACTGTTTTTT.

Only a few counts were recorded for this clone. The V gene is TRBV7-2, the J gene TRBJ1-2; 7 positions match TRBD1. CDR1 SGHTA and CDR2 FQGNSA come from the germline V gene. The CDR3 contains 13 residues. J gave up 8 bases and V 5 bases, and 8 bases lay outside the gene matches. The CDR3 nucleotides are TGTGCCAGCAGCCAGCACAGGGGAGGCGGCTACACCTTC. Amino acids: CASSQHRGGGYTF. Combining the CDR3 with reference TRBV7-2 and TRBJ1-2 gives the whole variable domain GAGVSQSPSNKVTEKGKDVELRCDPISGHTALYWYRQSLGQGLEFLIYFQGNSAPDKSGLPSDRFSAERTGGSVSTLTIQRTQQEDSAVYLCASSQHRGGGYTFGSGTRLTVV.

This chain joins TRBV5-5 and TRBJ1-4; D is undetermined. Trimming took off 2 bases at V and 4 bases at J, with 15 bases between the two ends. The CDR3 has 16 amino acids. Germline assignment: CDR1 SGHKS and CDR2 YYEKEE (reference sequence). The CDR3 spells CASSLRGDGNNEKLFF. The CDR3 DNA reads as TGTGCCAGCAGCTTAAGAGGTGACGGGAATAATGAAAAACTGTTTTTT.

The chain has TRBV18 and TRBJ2-6; D uncertain. Germline lookup yields CDR1 KGHSH and CDR2 LQKENI. The CDR3 spans 16 residues. The V and J ends lost 2 bases and 4 bases respectively, with 12 bases between them. The CDR3 DNA follows: TGTGCCAGCTCACCAACACCGGGTGTGGGGGCCAACGTCCTGACTTTC. It translates to CASSPTPGVGANVLTF. The full variable domain, with the rest looked up from reference TRBV18 and TRBJ2-6, is NAGVMQNPRHLVRRRGQEARLRCSPMKGHSHVYWYRQLPEEGLKFMVYLQKENIIDESGMPKERFSAEFPKEGPSILRIQQVVRGDSAAYFCASSPTPGVGANVLTFGAGSRLTVL.

The chain carries TRBV29-1 and TRBJ2-5, with TRBD1 matching 7 bases. The CDR3 runs to 15 residues. The V and J ends lost 6 bases and 0 bases, in that order; junction bases with no gene match: 10. Germline-derived CDR1 and CDR2 are SQVTM and ANQGSEA. CDR3 sequence reads: CSVHDRVRYQETQYF. The CDR3 DNA reads as TGCAGCGTCCACGACAGGGTACGGTACCAAGAGACCCAGTACTTC.

CDR3 sequence: CASRQFTGELFF. The CDR3 nucleotides read TGCGCCAGCAGACAATTCACCGGGGAGCTGTTTTTT. The genes are TRBV5-1 and TRBJ2-2; D remains ambiguous. CDR1 is SGHRS and CDR2 is YFSETQ in the germline V gene. The CDR3 covers 12 residues. Trimming stripped 5 bases from V and 4 bases from J, with 6 bases between. Based on the CDR3 plus reference TRBV5-1 and TRBJ2-2, the full variable domain is KAGVTQTPRYLIKTRGQQVTLSCSPISGHRSVSWYQQTPGQGLQFLFEYFSETQRNKGNFPGRFSGRQFSNSRSEMNVSTLELGDSALYLCASRQFTGELFFGEGSRLTVL.

The J gene is TRBJ2-5, the V gene TRBV21-1; the listed D gene, TRBD1, was not tested against the DNA. TRBV21-1 is listed as a pseudogene. The CDR3 consists of 18 residues. The CDR3 sequence: CASSKKGTGQILQETQYF. The CDR3 bases are TGTGCCAGCAGCAAAAAGGGGACAGGGCAAATTTTACAAGAGACCCAGTACTTC.

The chain is built from TRBV6-2 or TRBV6-3 and TRBJ2-7, with TRBD2 matching over 7 bases. Per germline, CDR1 MNHEY and CDR2 SVGEGT. The J segment lost 1 base and the V segment lost 6 bases, leaving 9 bases of the junction unmatched. This CDR3 region has 15 residues. The CDR3: CASSPGLAASYEQYV. The CDR3 DNA follows: TGTGCCAGCAGCCCGGGGCTAGCGGCTTCCTACGAGCAGTACGTC.

This chain connects TRBV27 to TRBJ1-1; D is uncertain. The V and J ends lost 3 bases and 5 bases respectively, with 10 bases between them. CDR1 and CDR2 from the germline V gene are MNHEY and SMNVEV (reference sequence). CDR3 size: 13 residues. The CDR3 DNA follows: TGTGCCAGCAGTTTCGGGGTCGCTACTGAAGCTTTCTTT. This gives the protein CASSFGVATEAFF.

The chain recombines TRBV15 with TRBJ1-1; 7 bases map to TRBD1. The germline V gene has CDR1 LNHNV and CDR2 YYDKDF (reference sequence). The CDR3 length is 17 residues. J lost 2 bases, V lost 1 base, and 10 bases had no gene match. The CDR3 DNA reads TGTGCCACCAGCAGAGGGTCAAGGACAGGCCGAAACACTGAAGCTTTCTTT. Its protein is CATSRGSRTGRNTEAFF. The variable domain in full, completed from reference TRBV15 and TRBJ1-1, reads DAMVIQNPRYQVTQFGKPVTLSCSQTLNHNVMYWYQQKSSQAPKLLFHYYDKDFNNEADTPDNFQSRRPNTSFCFLDIRSPGLGDTAMYLCATSRGSRTGRNTEAFFGQGTRLTVV.

CDR3 nucleotide sequence: TGTGCCAGCAGCTTACAGGGGGAATATAGCAATCAGCCCCAGCATTTT. Protein: CASSLQGEYSNQPQHF. This chain connects TRBV7-8 to TRBJ1-5; TRBD1 agrees at 7 bases. The V segment lost 2 bases and the J segment 0 bases; nucleotides outside the gene matches: 4. Germline V gene data show CDR1 as SGHVS and CDR2 as FQNEAQ. There are 16 residues in the CDR3.

The chain carries TRBV6-2 or TRBV6-3 and TRBJ2-5; 8 bases align to TRBD2. Trimming took 5 bases from V and 4 from J; bases not matched to a gene: 18. This CDR3 spans 18 amino acids. Germline lookup yields CDR1 MNHEY and CDR2 SVGEGT. The DNA of the CDR3 is TGTGCCAGCAGTGCCTCTCGGGACTATCGGGGGGGTGGAGAGACCCAGTACTTC. Its protein product is CASSASRDYRGGGETQYF.

The V and J genes are TRBV11-1 and TRBJ2-7, with unresolved D. With 1 base removed from V and 3 bases from J, the gap between germline ends came to 4 bases. This CDR3 region has 12 residues. Germline V gene sequence: CDR1 SGHAT, CDR2 FQDESV (reference sequence). CDR3 DNA sequence: TGTGCCAGCAGCTTAGGAGACTACGAGCAGTACTTC. Its protein product is CASSLGDYEQYF.

V usage is TRBV5-1 and J usage is TRBJ1-5; TRBD1 aligns across 7 bases. This CDR3 region has 17 residues. The V segment lost 4 bases and the J segment 1 base; nucleotides outside the gene matches: 11. CDR1 SGHRS and CDR2 YFSETQ come from the germline V gene. As DNA, the CDR3 is TGCGCCAGCAGCCCGGGTGACAGGGCCGTCAGCAATCAGCCCCAGCATTTT. Translated: CASSPGDRAVSNQPQHF.

This clone occurred a few times. This chain uses TRBV2 with TRBJ2-3; 10 bases agree with TRBD2. Per the germline V gene, CDR1 is SNHLY and CDR2 is FYNNEI. The V segment lost 2 bases and the J segment 2 bases; nucleotides outside the gene matches: 7. The CDR3 runs 17 residues. The chain's CDR3 is CASSEIPSGGYTDTQYF. In DNA, the CDR3 is TGTGCCAGCAGTGAAATTCCTAGCGGGGGTTACACAGATACGCAGTATTTT.